A single T cell receptor (beta chain) is shown here with its context. This entry is derived from a study of control samples from healthy donors and cancer patients. Germline lookup yields CDR1 LGHDT and CDR2 YNNKEL (reference sequence). The V and J ends lost 3 bases and 8 bases respectively, with 13 bases between them. The CDR3 covers 13 residues. Clones were read by immunoSEQ multiplex PCR, and TCRdb kept only the in-frame ones, dropping some. The data contain 110,000 to 150,000 clones, about 85% of them seen just once; the ten biggest clones take up 8.7%. The chain joins TRBV3-1 (or the pseudogene TRBV3-2) to TRBJ1-1; weak D call: TRBD1 (6 bases). The clonotype comes from a woman aged 30 to 39 in good health. Sequencing was performed on blood. CDR3 amino acids: CASSQRDGGEAFF. The CDR3 coding sequence is TGTGCCAGCAGCCAGCGGGATGGGGGCGAAGCTTTCTTT.